The 2 T cell receptor beta chains given below trace back to one sample, sequenced in a study of vaccination and CD4 T cells after COVID-19. The antigens these receptors bind are not known. Treatment given: approximately nine-day PBMC culture with coronavirus spike peptide pools or control peptides (ViraFEST assay). Cultured CD4+ T cell DNA was sequenced using the Oncomine TCR Beta short-read assay. MiXCR, applied by TCRdb to the PCR reads, yields one record per CDR3 protein. The profile shows about 19,000 distinct CDR3 sequences, approximately 48% of them singletons. This sample comprised CD4+ T cells from blood, cultured in vitro, obtained after SARS-CoV-2 vaccination. The receptors stem from a human donor who had recovered from COVID-19.

This clonotype was detected only once. The chain couples TRBV20-1 to TRBJ2-1; D is possibly TRBD1 (6 bases). Germline V gene sequence: CDR1 DFQATT, CDR2 SNEGSKA (reference sequence). The length of the CDR3 is 13 residues. This CDR3 reads CSTLRDTQNEQFF. In DNA, the CDR3 is TGCAGCACCCTCCGGGACACTCAAAATGAGCAGTTCTTC.

This clonotype was found a few times. The V call is TRBV24-1, the J call TRBJ1-1, with D uncertain. Per the germline V gene, CDR1 is KGHDR and CDR2 is SFDVKD. The CDR3 sequence is 13 residues long. Trimming shortened V by 5 bases and J by 4 bases, and 10 bases separated the two germline ends. CDR3 sequence reads: CATSAASGTEAFF. CDR3 in DNA: TGTGCCACCAGTGCCGCTTCGGGCACTGAAGCTTTCTTT.